These T cell receptor beta chains were read from a single sample in a study of OX40 agonist ivuxolimab in advanced cancers. Sequenced by immunoSEQ multiplex PCR; TCRdb stores in-frame clones only, minus some. The sample lists 55,000 to 70,000 clones, more than 75% occurring once. Source: CD4+ or CD8+ T cells sorted from blood, taken in a trial of the OX40 agonist ivuxolimab. The receptors were gathered from an adult with an advanced solid tumor such as melanoma, head and neck, liver or kidney cancer. The CDR3 runs from the conserved cysteine through the conserved F or W. A D gene is named only where the DNA matches it firmly. Clone size is stated in some rows and not others, as once, few, many or a class when expanded.

D: TRBD1; size: -; J: TRBJ2-6; V: TRBV28; DNA: TGTGCCAGCAGCAGCTTAGACAGGGACGTAACTGGGGCCAACGTCCTGACTTTC; CDR3: CASSSLDRDVTGANVLTF
D: -; size: -; J: TRBJ2-3; V: TRBV7-2; DNA: TGTGCCAGCAGCTTGGGGCAGCCCAGCACAGATACGCAGTATTTT; CDR3: CASSLGQPSTDTQYF
D: -; size: few; J: TRBJ2-6; V: TRBV11-2; DNA: TGTGCCAGCAGCTTACAGGTATCTGGGGCCAACGTCCTGACTTTC; CDR3: CASSLQVSGANVLTF
D: -; size: once; J: TRBJ2-5; V: TRBV28; DNA: TGTGCCAGCAGTTCGACAGGGTTTACGGGGGAGCAGTACTTC; CDR3: CASSSTGFTGEQYF
D: -; size: -; J: TRBJ2-2; V: TRBV7-2; DNA: TGTGCCAGCAGCTTTAAGGTGTCCCAGGACACCGGGGAGCTGTTTTTT; CDR3: CASSFKVSQDTGELFF
D: -; size: -; J: TRBJ2-6; V: TRBV7-9; DNA: TGTGCCAGCAGCTTGGGATATAGCTCTGGGGCCAACGTCCTGACTTTC; CDR3: CASSLGYSSGANVLTF
D: TRBD2; size: once; J: TRBJ2-5; V: TRBV4-2; DNA: TGTGCCAGCAGCCAAGATCAAAGCGGGGGGGTGTACCAAGAGACCCAGTACTTC; CDR3: CASSQDQSGGVYQETQYF
D: TRBD1; size: -; J: TRBJ2-7; V: TRBV5-1; DNA: TGCGCCAGCAGCTTGCGAGGGGACAGGGGGGAGCAGTACTTC; CDR3: CASSLRGDRGEQYF
D: -; size: -; J: TRBJ2-3; V: TRBV4-3; DNA: TGCGCCAGCAGCCTCAGGGAAAGCACAGATACGCAGTATTTT; CDR3: CASSLRESTDTQYF
D: TRBD1; size: -; J: TRBJ1-2; V: TRBV6-6; DNA: TGTGCCAGCAGTTACGAAGGGACAGCTTTGTATGGCTACACCTTC; CDR3: CASSYEGTALYGYTF
D: TRBD1; size: -; J: TRBJ1-6; V: TRBV4-3; DNA: TGCGCCAGCAGCCAAGTCCGACAGGGAAAGCGGAATTCACCCCTCCACTTT; CDR3: CASSQVRQGKRNSPLHF
D: -; size: -; J: TRBJ1-2; V: TRBV10-3; DNA: TGTGCCATCAGTGAGTCGAGGGCAGGGGTTAACTATGGCTACACCTTC; CDR3: CAISESRAGVNYGYTF
D: -; size: -; J: TRBJ2-7; V: TRBV18; DNA: TGTGCCAGCTCACCACCGACTTCCTACGAGCAGTACTTC; CDR3: CASSPPTSYEQYF
D: -; size: -; J: TRBJ2-4; V: TRBV27; DNA: TGTGCCAGCAGCCGTCATCTTACGGGGAACCTAGGGGCCAAAAACATTCAGTACTTC; CDR3: CASSRHLTGNLGAKNIQYF
D: -; size: -; J: TRBJ2-7; V: TRBV5-1; DNA: TGCGCCAGCAGTTCTGCGGGCCAGGAACCCATCAGCTCCTACGAGCAGTACTTC; CDR3: CASSSAGQEPISSYEQYF
D: -; size: -; J: TRBJ1-2; V: TRBV19; DNA: TGTGCCAGTAGCCTCCGACTACGAGCTAACTATGGCTACACCTTC; CDR3: CASSLRLRANYGYTF
D: -; size: -; J: TRBJ1-5; V: TRBV6-6; DNA: TGTGCCAGCAGTTACGAGAACAGGGGCAATCAGCCCCAGCATTTT; CDR3: CASSYENRGNQPQHF
D: TRBD1; size: once; J: TRBJ1-5; V: TRBV23-1; DNA: TGCGCCAGCAGTCACGACAGGGGAGTCAATCAGCCCCAGCATTTT; CDR3: CASSHDRGVNQPQHF
D: -; size: -; J: TRBJ2-3; V: TRBV6-5; DNA: TGTGCCAGCAGCTCGCAGGGGGATACGCAGTATTTT; CDR3: CASSSQGDTQYF
D: TRBD1; size: -; J: TRBJ2-7; V: TRBV28; DNA: TGTGCCAGCAGTCCACGGACAGGGAGGACATGCTTC; CDR3: CASSPRTGRTCF
D: -; size: once; J: TRBJ2-2; V: TRBV5-1; DNA: TGCGCCAGCAACGGACAGACCCTCAACACCGGGGAGCTGTTTTTT; CDR3: CASNGQTLNTGELFF
D: TRBD2; size: -; J: TRBJ2-1; V: TRBV4-2; DNA: TGTGCCAGCAGACCTGTGGGACTAGCGGGAGGGAATGAGCAGTTCTTC; CDR3: CASRPVGLAGGNEQFF
D: -; size: -; J: TRBJ1-4; V: TRBV7-9; DNA: TGTGCCAGCAGCTTAGAAGAAGCAACTAATGAAAAACTGTTTTTT; CDR3: CASSLEEATNEKLFF
D: TRBD1; size: -; J: TRBJ1-6; V: TRBV6-5; DNA: TGTGCCAGCGGAGCGCCAGGGGGCTACTCACCCCTCCACTTT; CDR3: CASGAPGGYSPLHF
D: -; size: -; J: TRBJ2-2; V: TRBV18; DNA: TGTGCCAGCTCACTGGACCGGGAGCTGTTTTTT; CDR3: CASSLDRELFF
D: -; size: once; J: TRBJ1-1; V: TRBV9; DNA: TGTGCCAGCAGCGTTCTCCCGCAGAACACTGAAGCTTTCTTT; CDR3: CASSVLPQNTEAFF
D: -; size: -; J: TRBJ1-1; V: TRBV7-8; DNA: TGTGCCAGCAGCTTAGGGAAGGGTGAAGCTTTCTTT; CDR3: CASSLGKGEAFF
D: -; size: -; J: TRBJ2-1; V: TRBV5-1; DNA: TGCGCCAGCAGCGGGGATGGACACTACAATGAGCAGTTCTTC; CDR3: CASSGDGHYNEQFF
D: TRBD2; size: -; J: TRBJ2-5; V: TRBV18; DNA: TGTGCCAGCTCACAATACCAACGAGCGGGAGAGCAAGAGACCCAGTACTTC; CDR3: CASSQYQRAGEQETQYF
D: -; size: -; J: TRBJ2-5; V: TRBV2; DNA: TGTGCCAGCAGTGGAGAAGAGACCCAGTACTTC; CDR3: CASSGEETQYF
D: TRBD1; size: -; J: TRBJ1-5; V: TRBV5-8; DNA: TGTGCCAGCAGCATCAGGGGGAATAGCAATCAGCCCCAGCATTTT; CDR3: CASSIRGNSNQPQHF
D: -; size: -; J: TRBJ2-5; V: TRBV19; DNA: TGTGCCAGTAGTACAAGGAAGGACAGGGGGTTTGCGGGAGGGCCATCGGAGACCCAGTACTTC; CDR3: CASSTRKDRGFAGGPSETQYF
D: -; size: -; J: TRBJ2-7; V: TRBV6-5; DNA: TGTGCCAGCAGTTTCGGGGGCGAGCAGTACTTC; CDR3: CASSFGGEQYF
D: -; size: -; J: TRBJ2-1; V: TRBV5-1; DNA: TGCGCCAGCATGTTGCGGCTCGGAGGGAATGAGCAGTTCTTC; CDR3: CASMLRLGGNEQFF
D: TRBD1; size: -; J: TRBJ2-5; V: TRBV28; DNA: TGTGCCAGCAGTTTCTTAGTCCCCTCGACAGGGGAAGAGACCCAGTACTTC; CDR3: CASSFLVPSTGEETQYF
D: TRBD1; size: -; J: TRBJ2-7; V: TRBV5-1; DNA: TGCGCCAGCAGAACCGGGACAGGGGCCTACGAGCAGTACTTC; CDR3: CASRTGTGAYEQYF
D: -; size: -; J: TRBJ2-1; V: TRBV7-3; DNA: TGTGCCAGCAGCCGAGGATCAAGCTCCTACAATGAGCAGTTCTTC; CDR3: CASSRGSSSYNEQFF
D: TRBD1; size: -; J: TRBJ2-6; V: TRBV7-3; DNA: TGTGCCAGCAGCTTCAGGGGGACCTCCTCAGGGGCCAACGTCCTGACTTTC; CDR3: CASSFRGTSSGANVLTF
D: TRBD2; size: -; J: TRBJ2-1; V: TRBV12-5; DNA: TGTGCTAGTGGTTTGGTAGTCGGTAGCGGGAGAAATGAGCAGTTCTTC; CDR3: CASGLVVGSGRNEQFF
D: TRBD1; size: -; J: TRBJ2-5; V: TRBV15; DNA: TGTGCCACCAGCAGGGGACAGGGTCAAGAGACCCAGTACTTC; CDR3: CATSRGQGQETQYF